This T cell receptor beta chain derives from a study of regulatory T cells in long-lasting Graves disease (dated by TCRdb to the early 2020s). Regarding the complete study: Persistent Graves' disease was defined as antithyroid drug treatment for over 5 years with persistently positive TSH receptor autoantibodies. Persistent Graves' disease patients were compared with newly diagnosed Graves' disease patients by peripheral blood TCR sequencing and RNA sequencing. The study was conducted in China and was registered as a clinical trial. TCR sequencing covered 13 persistent and around 20 newly diagnosed Graves' disease patients, around 35 samples in total. In the clinical cohort, patients with persistent Graves' disease had used antithyroid drugs for an average of about 9.3 years. Study-level results and caveats: As a limitation, the authors acknowledged that the small sample size may reduce accuracy. Only the TCR beta chain was sequenced and analyzed. More public clonotypes were shared among persistent patients (approximately 3,000) than among newly diagnosed patients (just under 1,000). Preferential use of TRBV28, TRBJ1-2 and TRBJ2-5 was observed in persistent disease, whereas TRBV20-1 and TRBJ2-1 were favored in newly diagnosed disease. Lower TCR Shannon entropy and fewer highly expanded clones were observed in persistent Graves' disease patients than in newly diagnosed patients, which suggested clonal expansion. Peripheral blood alone was examined, since thyroid tissue, which constituted the primary lesion, could not be accessed.

Library creation used multiplex PCR. Instrument on record: Illumina HiSeq 4000. CDR3 regions were amplified by Arm-PCR with iRepertoire HTBI primers to construct TCR beta libraries. PCR products were gel purified before sequencing. The source study handled its data this way. Gene usage analysis of CDR3 amino acid clonotypes used the 62 TRBV and around 14 TRBJ segments found across samples. Filtered high-quality paired reads were merged into contigs using COPE and FqMerger. Contigs were aligned with BLAST to IMGT TRBV, TRBD and TRBJ reference genes, and CDR3 was defined per IMGT. Any clonotype with a frequency above 0.1% was counted as a highly expanded clone. Repertoire diversity was measured by Shannon entropy, and V-J evenness by the Gini coefficient. A clonotype found in more than one individual was treated as public. TCRdb redid the processing of the public reads, applying fastp at Q25 and MiXCR, and retained in-frame beta chains. Every distinct CDR3 protein forms one entry, paired with its most common genes and DNA. The V and J calls and clone size come from TCRdb's table, not from the authors' own analysis. This sample gives roughly 450,000 distinct CDR3 sequences in total; about 22% of them show up just once. The ten largest clones represent over 10% of the sample.

This clonotype was seen ten or more times. The antigen this receptor binds is unknown. Base quality data are lacking; no much larger clone is found one base away. The time point label, read with the paper, signifies: persistent/refractory GD, antithyroid drugs over 5 years with positive TRAb. For both TCR sequencing and RNA sequencing, RNA was extracted from PBMCs in TRIzol. The diagnosis of Graves' disease was made according to American Thyroid Association guidelines. The patients came from an endocrinology department in Xi'an, China. Each patient gave roughly 10 milliliters of peripheral blood, collected in an EDTA anticoagulant tube. Ficoll Paque Plus density gradient separation was used to isolate PBMCs, and no further T cell sorting was performed. An Agilent 2100 Bioanalyzer and agarose gel were used to assess RNA quality, and a NanoDrop 2000 was used to measure RNA concentration. V is reduced by 6 bases and J by 0 bases, leaving a spacing of 14 bases between them. Taken from cysteine to phenylalanine, the CDR3 has 14 residues. The sequence is cut down to CDR3 DNA, 42 bases in frame from base 1. CDR1 DFQATT and CDR2 SNEGSKA are derived from the germline V gene (reference sequence).

In this chain, TRBV20-1 is recombined with TRBJ2-5; the D gene cannot be resolved reliably. The sequencing used peripheral blood mononuclear cells (PBMCs), collected when the disease was refractory, from a patient treated with antithyroid drugs. This receptor was taken from a female donor with Graves disease. The CDR3 loop reads CSAPPTAYQETQYF. The DNA sequence is given as TGCAGTGCCCCCCCCACCGCTTACCAAGAGACCCAGTACTTC.